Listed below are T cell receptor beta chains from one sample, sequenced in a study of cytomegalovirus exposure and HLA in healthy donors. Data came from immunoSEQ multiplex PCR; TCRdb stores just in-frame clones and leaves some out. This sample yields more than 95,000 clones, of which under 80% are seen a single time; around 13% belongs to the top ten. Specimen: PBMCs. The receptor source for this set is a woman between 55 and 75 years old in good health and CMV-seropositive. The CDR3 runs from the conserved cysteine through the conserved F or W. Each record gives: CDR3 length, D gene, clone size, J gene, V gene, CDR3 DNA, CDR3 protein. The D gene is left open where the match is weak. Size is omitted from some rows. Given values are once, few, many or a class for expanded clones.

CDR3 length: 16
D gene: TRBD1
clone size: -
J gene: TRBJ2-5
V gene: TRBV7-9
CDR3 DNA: TGTTCCAGCAGCTTAGGTCAAGGGGGACAGCAAGAGACCCAGTACTTC
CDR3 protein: CSSSLGQGGQQETQYF

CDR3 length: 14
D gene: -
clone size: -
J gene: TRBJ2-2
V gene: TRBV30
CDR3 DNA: TGTGCCTGGAAGTCAGGGGTTAGCACCGGGGAGCTGTTTTTT
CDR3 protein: CAWKSGVSTGELFF

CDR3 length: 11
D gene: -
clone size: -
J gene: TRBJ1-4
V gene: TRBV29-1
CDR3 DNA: TGCAGCGTTGCCCTTAATGAAAAACTGTTTTTT
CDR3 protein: CSVALNEKLFF

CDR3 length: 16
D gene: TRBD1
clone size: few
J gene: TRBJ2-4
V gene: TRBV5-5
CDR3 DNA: TGTGCCAGCAGCGTAGGGGCTCGGACAGGGGCTTCCATTCAGTACTTC
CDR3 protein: CASSVGARTGASIQYF

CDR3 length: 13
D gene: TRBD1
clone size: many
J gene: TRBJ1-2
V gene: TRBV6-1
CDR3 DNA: TGTGCCAGCGGCAGGACAGGTCTCTATGGCTACACCTTC
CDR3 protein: CASGRTGLYGYTF

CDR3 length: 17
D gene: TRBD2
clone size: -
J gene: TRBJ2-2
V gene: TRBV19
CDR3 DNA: TGCGCCAGTAGTATAGGACTAGCGGGAGCCAACACCGGGGAGCTGTTTTTT
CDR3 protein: CASSIGLAGANTGELFF

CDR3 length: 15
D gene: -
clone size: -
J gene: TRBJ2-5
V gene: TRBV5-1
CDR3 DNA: TGCGCCAGCAGCTCGTCTGGCACAGGGAGAGAGACCCAGTACTTC
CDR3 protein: CASSSSGTGRETQYF

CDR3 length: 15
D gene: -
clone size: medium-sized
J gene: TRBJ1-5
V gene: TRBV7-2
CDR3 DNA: TGTGCCAGCAGCTTAGAACGAGGACTCAATCAGCCCCAGCATTTT
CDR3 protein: CASSLERGLNQPQHF

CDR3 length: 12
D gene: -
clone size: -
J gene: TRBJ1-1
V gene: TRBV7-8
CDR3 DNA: TGTGCCAGCAGCTCCTGGGCCTCAAGAGCTTTCTTT
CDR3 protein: CASSSWASRAFF

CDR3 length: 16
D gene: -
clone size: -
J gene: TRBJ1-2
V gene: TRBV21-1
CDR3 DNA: TGTGCCAGCAGTCTCTCCTGCACAGGGGGCCCTGGGGGCTACACCTTC
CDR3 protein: CASSLSCTGGPGGYTF

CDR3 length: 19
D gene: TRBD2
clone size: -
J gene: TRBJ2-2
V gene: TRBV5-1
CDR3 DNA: TGCGCCAGCAGCTACGCGACTAGCGGGAGTATAAGGGTCACCGGGGAGCTGTTTTTT
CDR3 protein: CASSYATSGSIRVTGELFF

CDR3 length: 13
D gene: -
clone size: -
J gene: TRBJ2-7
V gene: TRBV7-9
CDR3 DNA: TGTGCCAGCAGCTTTATACAGATCAACGAGCAGTACTTC
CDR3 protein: CASSFIQINEQYF

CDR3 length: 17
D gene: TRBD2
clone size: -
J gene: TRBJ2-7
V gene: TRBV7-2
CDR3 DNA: TGTGCCAGCAGCTTACCGGGTAGCGGGGGGAACAATTACGAGCAGTACTTC
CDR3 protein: CASSLPGSGGNNYEQYF

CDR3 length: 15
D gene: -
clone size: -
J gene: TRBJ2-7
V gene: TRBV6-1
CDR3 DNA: TGTGCCAGCACCACAGGCGACGCCCGAACCTACGAGCAGTACTTC
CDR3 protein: CASTTGDARTYEQYF

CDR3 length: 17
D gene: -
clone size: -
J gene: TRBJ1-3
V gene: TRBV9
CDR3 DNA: TGTGCCAGCAGCCCAGGTGGTAGGAACCGCGCGGGAAACACCATATATTTT
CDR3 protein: CASSPGGRNRAGNTIYF

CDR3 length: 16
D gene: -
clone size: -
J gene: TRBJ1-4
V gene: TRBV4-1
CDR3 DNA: TGCGCCAGCAGTGGGGAACGGGGGGCGTTAGATGAAAAACTGTTTTTT
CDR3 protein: CASSGERGALDEKLFF

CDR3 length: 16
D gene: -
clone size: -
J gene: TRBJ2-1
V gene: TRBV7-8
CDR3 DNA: TGTGCCAGCAGCCCAGGGGCAGGGCACTCCTACAATGAGCAGTTCTTC
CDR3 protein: CASSPGAGHSYNEQFF

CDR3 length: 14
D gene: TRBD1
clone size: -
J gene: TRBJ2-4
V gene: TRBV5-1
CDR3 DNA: TGCGCCAGCAGCCCAGGACAGGGTTGGGACATTCAGTACTTC
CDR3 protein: CASSPGQGWDIQYF

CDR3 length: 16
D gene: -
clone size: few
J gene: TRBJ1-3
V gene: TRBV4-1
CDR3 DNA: TGCGCCAGCAGCCCCCACCGGGGGGCGGCAGGAAACACCATATATTTT
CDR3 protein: CASSPHRGAAGNTIYF

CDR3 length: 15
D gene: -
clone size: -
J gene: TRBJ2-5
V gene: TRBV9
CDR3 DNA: TGTGCCAGCAGCGTAGGATTAGCCGAAAAAGAGACCCAGTACTTC
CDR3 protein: CASSVGLAEKETQYF

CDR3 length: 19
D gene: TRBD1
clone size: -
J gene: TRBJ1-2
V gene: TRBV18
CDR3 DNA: TGTGCCAGCTCACCACCGAACTCCGGCAGGGGGTTCTCGTCTTATGGCTACACCTTC
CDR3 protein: CASSPPNSGRGFSSYGYTF

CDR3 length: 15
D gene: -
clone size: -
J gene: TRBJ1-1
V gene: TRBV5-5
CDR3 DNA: TGTGCCAGCAGCTTGGTCGCAGGGGCTAACACTGAAGCTTTCTTT
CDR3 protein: CASSLVAGANTEAFF

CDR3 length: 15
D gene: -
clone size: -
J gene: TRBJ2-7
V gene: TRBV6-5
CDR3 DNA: TGTGCCAGCAGCACCTTCCCCCCGAGGGGAGGCGAGCAGTACTTC
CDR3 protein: CASSTFPPRGGEQYF

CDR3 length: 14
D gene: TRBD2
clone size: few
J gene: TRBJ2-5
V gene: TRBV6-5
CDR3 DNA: TGTGCCAGCAGTTACGTCGGGGGGAAAGAGACCCAGTACTTC
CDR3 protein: CASSYVGGKETQYF

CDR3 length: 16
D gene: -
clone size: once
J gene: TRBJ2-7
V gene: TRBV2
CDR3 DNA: TGTGCCAGCGGGGGTTCGACAGGATCTTTATCGGACGAGCAGTACTTC
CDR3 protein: CASGGSTGSLSDEQYF

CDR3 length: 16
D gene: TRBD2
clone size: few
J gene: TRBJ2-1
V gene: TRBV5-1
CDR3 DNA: TGCGCCAGCAGCCGTTCTTCTAGCGGGCCATACAATGAGCAGTTCTTC
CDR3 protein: CASSRSSSGPYNEQFF

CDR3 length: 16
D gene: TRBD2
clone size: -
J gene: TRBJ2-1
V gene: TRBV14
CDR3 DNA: TGTGCCAGCAGCCAAATGGGGACTAGCGGGGGAAATGAGCAGTTCTTC
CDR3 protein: CASSQMGTSGGNEQFF

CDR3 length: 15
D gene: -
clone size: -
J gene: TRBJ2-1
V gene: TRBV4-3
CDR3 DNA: TGCGCCAGCAGCCCTCACCTTCAGGGTTTCGATGAGCAGTTCTTC
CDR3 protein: CASSPHLQGFDEQFF

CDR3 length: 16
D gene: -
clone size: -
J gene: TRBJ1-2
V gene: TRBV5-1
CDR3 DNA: TGCGCCAGCAGCCCGTTGGACCCAGGGGTCGGCTATGGCTACACCTTC
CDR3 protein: CASSPLDPGVGYGYTF

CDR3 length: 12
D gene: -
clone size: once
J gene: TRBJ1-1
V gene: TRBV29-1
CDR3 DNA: TGCAGCGTTGACAACGGGAACACTGAAGCTTTCTTT
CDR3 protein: CSVDNGNTEAFF

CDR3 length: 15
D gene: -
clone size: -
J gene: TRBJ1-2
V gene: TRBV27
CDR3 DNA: TGTGCCAGCAGTTCCCCTGGGGAGGGGATATGGGGCTACACCTTC
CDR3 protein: CASSSPGEGIWGYTF

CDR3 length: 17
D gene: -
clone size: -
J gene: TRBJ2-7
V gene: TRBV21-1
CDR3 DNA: TGTGCCAGCAGCAAAGTGAGTCCGGGACACTCGAGGGACGAGCAGTACTTC
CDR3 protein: CASSKVSPGHSRDEQYF

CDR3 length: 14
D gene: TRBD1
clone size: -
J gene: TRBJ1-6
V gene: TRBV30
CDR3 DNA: TGTGCCTGGAGTCGGGACAGATATAATTCACCCCTCCACTTT
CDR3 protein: CAWSRDRYNSPLHF

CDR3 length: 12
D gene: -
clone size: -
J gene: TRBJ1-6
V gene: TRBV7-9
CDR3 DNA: TGTGCCAGCAGCTCCGGGAATTCACCCCTCCACTTT
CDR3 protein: CASSSGNSPLHF

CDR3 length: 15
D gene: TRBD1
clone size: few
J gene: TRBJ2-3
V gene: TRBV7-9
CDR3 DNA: TGTGCCAGCAGCCCAGGGGGACAGGTAATTGATACGCAGTATTTT
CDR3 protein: CASSPGGQVIDTQYF

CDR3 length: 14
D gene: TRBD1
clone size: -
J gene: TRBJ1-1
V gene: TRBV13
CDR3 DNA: TGTGCCAGCAGCCCAGGGACAGAAAAATCTGAAGCTTTCTTT
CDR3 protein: CASSPGTEKSEAFF

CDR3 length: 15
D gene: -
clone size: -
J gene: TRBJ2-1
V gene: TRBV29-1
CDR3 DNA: TGCAGCGTTGAAGATTTAAAGACAGGAGAAAGAGAGCAGTTCTTC
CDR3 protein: CSVEDLKTGEREQFF

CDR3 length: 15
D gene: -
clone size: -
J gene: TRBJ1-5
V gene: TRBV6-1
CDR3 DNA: TGTGCCAGCAGTGGTAGCAGGGTCAGCAATCAGCCCCAGCATTTT
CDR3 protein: CASSGSRVSNQPQHF

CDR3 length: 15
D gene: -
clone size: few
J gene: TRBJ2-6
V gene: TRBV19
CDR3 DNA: -
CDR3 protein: CASSIGTFGANVLTF

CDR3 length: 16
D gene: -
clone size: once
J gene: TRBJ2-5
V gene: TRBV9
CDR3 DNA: TGTGCCAGCAGCGTAGTGGGGGGGGGCGCGGGGGAGACCCAGTACTTC
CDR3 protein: CASSVVGGGAGETQYF

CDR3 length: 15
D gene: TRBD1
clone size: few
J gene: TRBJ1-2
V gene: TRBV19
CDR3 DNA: TGTGCCAGTAGTCCCTCCGGGACAGACAACTATGGCTACACCTTC
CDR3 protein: CASSPSGTDNYGYTF

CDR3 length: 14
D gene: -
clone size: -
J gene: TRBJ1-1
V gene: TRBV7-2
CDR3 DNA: TGTGCCAGCAGCGTAAGGGGGGGGAACACTGAAGCTTTCTTT
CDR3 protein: CASSVRGGNTEAFF

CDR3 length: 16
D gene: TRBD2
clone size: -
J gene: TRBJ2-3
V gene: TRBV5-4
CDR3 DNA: TGTGCCAGCAGCATCCCACTAGCGGGGGCGAGGAATACGCAGTATTTT
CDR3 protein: CASSIPLAGARNTQYF

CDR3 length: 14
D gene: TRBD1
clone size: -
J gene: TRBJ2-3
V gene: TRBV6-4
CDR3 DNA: TGTGCCAGCAGCCCCACAGGGGGCACAGATACGCAGTATTTT
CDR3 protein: CASSPTGGTDTQYF

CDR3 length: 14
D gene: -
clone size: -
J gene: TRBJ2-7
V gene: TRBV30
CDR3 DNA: TGTGCCTGGACCCGTCGCGGGGCATTGTGGGAGCAGTACTTC
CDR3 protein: CAWTRRGALWEQYF

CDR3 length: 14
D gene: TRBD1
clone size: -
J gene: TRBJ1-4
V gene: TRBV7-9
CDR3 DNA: TGTGCCGGACAGGGAGCCGGACCAAATGAAAAACTGTTTTTT
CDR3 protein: CAGQGAGPNEKLFF

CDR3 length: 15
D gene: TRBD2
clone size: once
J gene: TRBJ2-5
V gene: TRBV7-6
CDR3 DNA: TGTGCCAGCAGCCCGGGGGGAAGGTACCAAGAGACCCAGTACTTC
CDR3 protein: CASSPGGRYQETQYF